This T cell receptor (beta chain) was sequenced during a study of T cell responses to AZD1222 COVID-19 vaccine. Produced via immunoSEQ multiplex PCR; TCRdb's table is partial and in-frame only. The top ten clones hold 1.6% of a sample with roughly 96,000 clones, 70% to 90% of them seen once. Germline V lookup: CDR1 SGHNT, CDR2 YYREEE (reference sequence). V was shortened by 4 bases and J by 8 bases, with 13 bases between the two germline ends. This CDR3 has 13 residues. This chain uses TRBV5-4 with TRBJ2-1; perhaps TRBD1 as D (6 bases). This clonotype was obtained from an adult in good health. The sequencing here drew on peripheral blood, taken on day 0 of AZD1222 vaccination. For the CDR3, the DNA is TGTGCCAGCAGCACGAAACAGGGCGATGAGCAGTTCTTC. Translated, it gives CASSTKQGDEQFF. Looking up the rest from reference TRBV5-4 and TRBJ2-1 gives the full variable domain: ETGVTQSPTHLIKTRGQQVTLRCSSQSGHNTVSWYQQALGQGPQFIFQYYREEENGRGNFPPRFSGLQFPNYSSELNVNALELDDSALYLCASSTKQGDEQFFGPGTRLTVL.